This is a list of T cell receptor beta chains from one sample in a study of siplizumab effects on memory and regulatory T cells. Sequencing was performed with immunoSEQ multiplex PCR; in TCRdb, only in-frame clones are kept and a portion is missing. Of about 46,000 clones listed, over 90% are singletons. Sequenced input: CD8+ T cells sorted from blood. Every receptor here comes from a human donor in good health. CDR3s include the opening cysteine and the closing phenylalanine or tryptophan. The D gene is left open where the match is weak. Clone sizes are given selectively: once, few, many, or a class where the clone is expanded.

V	D	size	J	CDR3	DNA
TRBV7-9	TRBD1	few	TRBJ1-1	CASSWDRNTEAFF	TGTGCCAGCAGCTGGGACAGGAACACTGAAGCTTTCTTT
TRBV7-9	.	once	TRBJ1-1	CASSLDYTGPRGTEAFF	TGTGCCAGCAGCCTGGATTATACAGGGCCGCGTGGCACTGAAGCTTTCTTT
TRBV5-6	TRBD1	.	TRBJ2-2	CASSGTGGFAGELFF	TGTGCCAGCAGCGGGACAGGGGGCTTCGCCGGGGAGCTGTTTTTT
TRBV15	.	.	TRBJ2-5	CATCPSWEETQYF	TGTGCCACCTGTCCCTCGTGGGAGGAGACCCAGTACTTC
TRBV4-1	.	.	TRBJ1-5	CASSQDQRINQPQHF	TGCGCCAGCAGCCAAGATCAAAGAATAAATCAGCCCCAGCATTTT
TRBV28	.	.	TRBJ2-2	CASSSGELFF	TGTGCCAGCAGTTCCGGGGAGCTGTTTTTT
TRBV6-1	.	few	TRBJ2-7	CAISEGVSKGYEQYF	TGTGCCATCAGTGAAGGGGTTTCAAAAGGGTACGAGCAGTACTTC
TRBV6-1	.	once	TRBJ2-7	CASSNLGPSYEQYF	TGTGCCAGCAGTAACTTGGGTCCCTCCTACGAGCAGTACTTC
TRBV13	.	medium-sized	TRBJ1-2	CASSLGVTGYMGYTF	TGTGCCAGCAGCTTAGGAGTCACAGGGTACATGGGCTACACCTTC
TRBV6-5	.	.	TRBJ2-2	CASSYSTPNTGELFF	TGTGCCAGCAGTTACTCTACACCAAACACCGGGGAGCTGTTTTTT
TRBV27	.	.	TRBJ2-7	CASSLPGHREQYF	TGTGCCAGCAGCCTACCGGGACATCGCGAGCAGTACTTC
TRBV4-1	.	.	TRBJ2-7	CASSPSTRAYEQYF	TGCGCCAGCAGCCCCAGTACTAGAGCCTACGAGCAGTACTTC
TRBV5-1	TRBD1	.	TRBJ1-2	CASSPTGDYGYTF	TGCGCCAGCAGCCCGACAGGGGACTATGGCTACACCTTC
TRBV11-3	.	.	TRBJ1-1	CASSLGTGTEAFF	TGTGCCAGCAGCTTAGGGACGGGCACTGAAGCTTTCTTT
TRBV4-1	.	.	TRBJ2-7	CASSLHGAYEQYF	TGCGCCAGCAGCCTGCACGGGGCTTACGAGCAGTACTTC
TRBV27	.	.	TRBJ1-1	CASSDLRGTEAFF	TGTGCCAGCAGTGACCTTAGGGGAACTGAAGCTTTCTTT
TRBV11-3	.	.	TRBJ2-1	CASSLYGGNYNEQFF	TGTGCCAGCAGCTTATATGGGGGAAACTACAATGAGCAGTTCTTC
TRBV11-2	.	.	TRBJ2-7	CASSPTRLGFGEQYF	TGTGCCAGCAGCCCAACCCGTCTTGGGTTTGGCGAGCAGTACTTC
TRBV6-5	.	.	TRBJ1-5	CASSYCHEDSNQPQHF	TGTGCCAGCAGTTACTGCCATGAGGATAGCAATCAGCCCCAGCATTTT
TRBV11-3	.	.	TRBJ2-7	CASSPPGTYEQYF	TGTGCCAGCAGCCCCCCGGGGACCTACGAGCAGTACTTC
TRBV9	.	.	TRBJ2-2	CASSVGGNTNTGELFF	TGTGCCAGCAGCGTAGGTGGGAATACGAACACCGGGGAGCTGTTTTTT
TRBV7-6	TRBD1	once	TRBJ1-3	CASSSGGSGNTIYF	TGTGCCAGCAGTTCAGGGGGCTCTGGAAACACCATATATTTT
TRBV28	TRBD1	.	TRBJ2-7	CASRRDRETYEQYF	TGTGCCAGCAGGAGGGACAGGGAAACCTACGAGCAGTACTTC
TRBV29-1	.	.	TRBJ2-1	CSVEDRIRGSYNEQFF	TGCAGCGTTGAAGATCGGATCCGGGGCTCCTACAATGAGCAGTTCTTC
TRBV28	.	.	TRBJ1-6	CASSLTGIHSPLHF	TGTGCCAGCAGTTTAACAGGGATTCATTCACCCCTCCACTTT
TRBV28	.	.	TRBJ2-7	CASSPDTYEQYF	TGTGCCAGCTCGCCCGATACCTACGAGCAGTACTTC
TRBV11-2	TRBD1	.	TRBJ2-7	CASSLGQGAYEQYF	TGTGCCAGCAGCTTAGGACAGGGGGCCTACGAGCAGTACTTC
TRBV7-6	TRBD2	.	TRBJ2-1	CASSLAGGDYNEQFF	TGTGCCAGCAGCTTAGCGGGAGGGGACTACAATGAGCAGTTCTTC
TRBV7-3	.	once	TRBJ2-7	CASSSGNDEQYF	TGTGCCAGCAGCTCTGGGAATGACGAGCAGTACTTC
TRBV13	.	.	TRBJ2-7	CASSLGPPGSYEQYF	TGTGCCAGCAGCTTGGGACCCCCGGGCTCCTACGAGCAGTACTTC
TRBV11-3	.	once	TRBJ2-5	CASSLRGREGTQYF	TGTGCCAGCAGCCTCAGGGGCAGAGAGGGTACCCAGTACTTC